This passage covers 10 T cell receptor beta chains from one sample sequenced in a study of blood T cell repertoires in COVID-19. Clones were read by immunoSEQ multiplex PCR, and TCRdb kept only the in-frame ones, dropping some. The data contain 140,000 or so clones, just under 85% of them singletons. The sequencing sample was made of PBMCs or T cells enriched from blood (not recorded which). These receptors originate from a woman in her thirties or forties who had recovered from COVID-19.

This chain uses TRBV4-2 with TRBJ2-1, with D tentatively TRBD2 (5 bases). Germline V gives CDR1 LGHNA, CDR2 YNFKEQ. V was cut by 6 bases and J by 1 base, with 13 bases left in between. This CDR3 is 15 amino acids long. For the CDR3, the DNA is TGTGCCAGCAGGCTGGAAGGACTTTCCTACAATGAGCAGTTCTTC. It codes for CASRLEGLSYNEQFF.

The chain has TRBV30 and TRBJ2-1; D possibly corresponds to TRBD1 (6 bases). V lost 4 bases, J lost 6 bases, and 16 bases lay in between. CDR3 length: 14 amino acids. Germline V gene lookup returns CDR1 GTSNPN and CDR2 SVGIG (reference sequence). Written as DNA, the CDR3 is TGTGCCTGGACCCTCGGACAGCTTGGCAATGAGCAGTTCTTC. It is translated as CAWTLGQLGNEQFF.

This clone is a singleton in its sample. The rearrangement joins TRBV27 to TRBJ1-2; 8 bases match TRBD1. From germline, CDR1 is MNHEY and CDR2 SMNVEV (reference sequence). The ends lost 4 bases at V and 8 bases at J; junction bases unmatched: 6. The CDR3 length is 13 residues. For the CDR3, the DNA is TGTGCCAGCAGTTCGGACAGGGTAAGCGGCTACACCTTC. This translates into CASSSDRVSGYTF.

The V gene is TRBV6-5, the J gene TRBJ1-2, with a weak D call TRBD1 (6 bases). Germline V gene lookup returns CDR1 MNHEY and CDR2 SVGAGI. The CDR3 sequence is 15 residues long. V dropped 4 bases and J dropped 1 base, with 13 bases sitting between them. Here the CDR3 reads CASSLGGAGNYGYTF. CDR3 nucleotide sequence: TGTGCCAGCAGTTTGGGGGGGGCGGGTAACTATGGCTACACCTTC.

The chain uses TRBV7-7 and TRBJ1-5, with D possibly being TRBD1 (6 bases). The length of the CDR3 is 16 residues. Germline values: CDR1 SSHAT, CDR2 FNYEAQ (reference sequence). The V and J ends lost 1 base and 0 bases respectively, with 10 bases between them. CDR3 in amino acids: CASSLGTEHSNQPQHF. For the CDR3, the DNA is TGTGCCAGCAGCTTAGGGACAGAACATAGCAATCAGCCCCAGCATTTT.

The V and J genes are TRBV9 and TRBJ1-1, with D possibly TRBD1 on 5 matching bases. Germline loops: CDR1 SGDLS, CDR2 YYNGEE. V was cut by 0 bases and J by 5 bases, with 14 bases left in between. CDR3 size: 15 residues. The CDR3 DNA reads as TGTGCCAGCAGCGTAGGGTGGGGCAGGACGACTGAAGCTTTCTTT. Its translation is CASSVGWGRTTEAFF.

The CDR3: CASSKRGGNFSPYNEQFF. The CDR3 region has the DNA TGTGCCAGCAGCAAAAGGGGGGGAAACTTTTCTCCATACAATGAGCAGTTCTTC. J is TRBJ2-1 and V is TRBV21-1; TRBD2 is the table's D call and was not checked against the DNA. TRBV21-1 is reported as a pseudogene. This CDR3 contains 18 residues.

The rearrangement joins TRBV7-9 to TRBJ2-1, with TRBD2 matching over 7 bases. Germline assignment: CDR1 SEHNR and CDR2 FQNEAQ (reference sequence). This CDR3 is 17 amino acids long. With 1 base clipped from V and 5 bases from J, the junction kept 11 bases outside the gene matches. The CDR3 protein is CASSLGVWSGVNNEQFF. The DNA of the CDR3 is TGTGCCAGCAGCTTAGGGGTGTGGAGCGGGGTTAACAATGAGCAGTTCTTC.

The chain employs TRBV10-3 and TRBJ1-1; TRBD1 agrees at 8 bases. The J segment lost 6 bases and the V segment lost 3 bases, leaving 9 bases of the junction unmatched. The CDR3 length is 15 residues. Germline V CDR1 and CDR2: ENHRY, SYGVKD. CDR3 amino acids: CAISDYTGGGSEAFF. The CDR3 DNA follows: TGTGCCATCAGTGACTATACAGGGGGGGGGTCTGAAGCTTTCTTT.

CDR3 nucleotide sequence: TGTGCCAGTAGTATGAGGGCGGGAGTAGGGAACACCGGGGAGCTGTTTTTT. Translating gives CASSMRAGVGNTGELFF. The rearrangement uses TRBV19 and TRBJ2-2; TRBD2 matches at 7 bases. Germline V gene lookup returns CDR1 LNHDA and CDR2 SQIVND (reference sequence). The CDR3 spans 17 residues. Trimming cost V 3 bases and J 1 base; bases outside gene matches: 8. Using reference TRBV19 and TRBJ2-2 for the parts outside the CDR3, the full variable domain is DGGITQSPKYLFRKEGQNVTLSCEQNLNHDAMYWYRQDPGQGLRLIYYSQIVNDFQKGDIAEGYSVSREKKESFPLTVTSAQKNPTAFYLCASSMRAGVGNTGELFFGEGSRLTVL.